Listed below are T cell receptor beta chains from one sample, sequenced in a study of T-cell reconstitution after alpha-beta-depleted transplantation in children. TCRdb itself ran the PCR reads through MiXCR, one entry per CDR3 protein. This sample yields nearly 550,000 distinct CDR3 sequences, of which about 16% are seen a single time; 3.3% belongs to the top ten. The specimen was PBMCs from the stem cell graft donor, collected from the stem cell graft. The receptors derive from a human donor who donated a stem cell graft to a child with acute lymphoblastic leukemia. Both conserved end residues are part of each CDR3. The order of the fields is clone size, D gene, CDR3 length, J gene, V gene, CDR3 protein, CDR3 DNA. A D gene is named only where the DNA matches it firmly. The size field is filled for only some rows; it gives once, few, many or a size class.

>.|.|13|TRBJ2-7|TRBV20-1
CSAFPGLSLEQYF
TGCAGTGCGTTCCCGGGACTGTCCCTCGAGCAGTACTTC
>.|.|15|TRBJ1-5|TRBV27
CASSLGQGVNQPQHF
TGTGCCAGCAGTTTGGGGCAGGGAGTCAATCAGCCCCAGCATTTT
>few|TRBD1|21|TRBJ1-3|TRBV5-6
CASSLGGGLPALTISGNTIYF
TGTGCCAGCAGCTTGGGAGGGGGCCTTCCTGCCCTTACTATCTCTGGAAACACCATATATTTT
>few|TRBD2|14|TRBJ2-7|TRBV29-1
CSVVWASGPGEQYF
TGCAGCGTCGTCTGGGCTAGCGGGCCAGGTGAGCAGTACTTC
>.|.|15|TRBJ2-7|TRBV6-5
CASSYSISATYEQYF
TGTGCCAGCAGTTACTCTATCTCCGCCACCTACGAGCAGTACTTC
>.|.|15|TRBJ2-7|TRBV5-6
CASSQPGIVSYEQYF
TGTGCCAGCAGCCAACCAGGGATTGTCTCCTACGAGCAGTACTTC
>few|.|12|TRBJ1-2|TRBV7-3
CASSFSGVAYTF
TGTGCCAGCAGCTTTTCAGGGGTGGCCTACACCTTC
>few|.|15|TRBJ2-7|TRBV30
CAWSVPSRYIYEQYF
TGTGCCTGGAGTGTACCTTCCCGGTACATCTACGAGCAGTACTTC
>few|.|14|TRBJ2-4|TRBV6-1
CASTPGGSKNIQYF
TGTGCCAGCACCCCTGGGGGGAGCAAAAACATTCAGTACTTC
>.|.|13|TRBJ2-1|TRBV10-2
CASSEDAYNEQFF
TGCGCCAGCAGTGAGGACGCATACAATGAGCAGTTCTTC
>few|TRBD2|20|TRBJ2-1|TRBV10-3
CAISESNNKAGLAGACEQFF
TGTGCCATCAGTGAGTCGAACAACAAGGCGGGCCTAGCGGGAGCTTGTGAGCAGTTCTTC
>few|.|13|TRBJ1-4|TRBV20-1
CSARESTNEKLFF
TGCAGTGCTAGGGAATCAACTAATGAAAAACTGTTTTTT
>.|.|13|TRBJ2-1|TRBV20-1
CSASGGAYREQFF
TGCAGCGCTTCGGGCGGGGCCTACAGAGAGCAGTTCTTC
>.|.|11|TRBJ2-1|TRBV12-3/TRBV12-4
CASSLTSVQFF
TGTGCCAGCAGTTTGACTAGTGTTCAGTTCTTC
>few|TRBD1|19|TRBJ2-7|TRBV4-1
CASSLGAGQGPQITYEQYF
TGCGCCAGCAGCCTCGGTGCAGGACAGGGCCCTCAAATAACCTACGAGCAGTACTTC
>.|.|13|TRBJ1-1|TRBV30
CAWTETMNTEAFF
TGTGCCTGGACAGAGACCATGAACACTGAAGCTTTCTTT
>.|.|13|TRBJ2-1|TRBV12-3/TRBV12-4
CASVSMGYNEQFF
TGTGCCAGCGTTTCTATGGGTTACAATGAGCAGTTCTTC
>few|TRBD2|14|TRBJ2-2|TRBV7-8
CASSPIAGWAELFF
TGTGCCAGCAGCCCAATAGCGGGATGGGCGGAGCTGTTTTTT